This section outlines one T cell receptor beta chain sequence together with its context. These data are taken from a study of blood T cell repertoires in COVID-19. Turning to the study itself: The study drew acute and convalescent COVID-19 samples from the United States, Italy and Spain. PBMCs, B-cell-depleted T cells, or T cells were the source of the cDNA or gDNA that made up the material.

Germline CDR1 SGHDN, CDR2 FVKESK. The V end was cut by 2 bases, the J end by 3 bases, with 14 bases between. The length of the CDR3 is 15 residues. As originally analysed: Reference gene primer amplification gave nucleated cell count estimates. Profiled with immunoSEQ multiplex PCR; TCRdb holds only in-frame clones, not every one. That table gives V, J and clone size, and the DNA gave D and trimming. The sample has tens of thousands of clones; approximately 86% are singletons. Sequenced sample: peripheral blood. This TCR was sampled from an elderly woman with active or convalescent COVID-19. This chain connects TRBV14 to TRBJ2-7, with D unclear. The DNA for the CDR3 is TGTGCCAGCAGCCAAACCCAGATTGGTCTCTACGAGCAGTACTTC. The encoded protein is CASSQTQIGLYEQYF.